Presented here are 7 T cell receptor beta chains from one specimen sequenced in a study of blood T cells in healthy people across ages. Through a sample-barcoded 5' primer and a J-beta primer mix, a second PCR was run for roughly 6 to 12 cycles. From the 5' RACE reads, TCRdb called clonotypes with MiXCR, one entry per CDR3 protein. This table holds 1.5 million to 2 million distinct CDR3 sequences, about 32% found once. Sequencing was performed on blood. These receptor sequences come from a woman aged 30 to 39 in good health.

In this sample, this clonotype turned up a few times. The chain is built from TRBV5-1 and TRBJ2-1; 12 bases agree with TRBD2. V shed 4 bases, J shed 8 bases, and the junction held 13 bases outside the gene matches. The length of the CDR3 is 17 residues. Germline-derived CDR1 and CDR2 are SGHRS and YFSETQ. CDR3 sequence: CASSQGTSGLLGDEQFF. CDR3 sequence (DNA): TGCGCCAGCAGCCAGGGGACTAGCGGGCTCCTAGGCGATGAGCAGTTCTTC.

The sample holds many counts of this clonotype. This chain joins TRBV5-1 and TRBJ2-5; maybe TRBD2 (6 bases). CDR3 size: 15 residues. Germline V gene sequence: CDR1 SGHRS, CDR2 YFSETQ. The V end was cut by 1 base, the J end by 1 base, with 11 bases between. The CDR3 loop is CASSLQGGSQETQYF. CDR3 sequence (DNA): TGCGCCAGCAGCTTGCAGGGAGGAAGCCAAGAGACCCAGTACTTC.

V and J are TRBV9 and TRBJ2-5; a possible D gene is TRBD2 (6 bases). Germline-derived CDR1 and CDR2 are SGDLS and YYNGEE. The CDR3 loop spans 15 amino acids. Trimming removed 0 bases from V and 5 bases from J, with 14 bases in between. The CDR3, as DNA: TGTGCCAGCAGCGTAGATCGAGGAGGGCTGGAGACCCAGTACTTC. Protein product: CASSVDRGGLETQYF.

On this clonotype itself: Germline and junction disagree at one end, which may indicate a read error. The V call is TRBV12-3 or TRBV12-4, the J call TRBJ1-2; D unclear. The CDR3 loop spans 13 amino acids. CDR3 residues: CASSLVTNYGHTF. Written as DNA, the CDR3 is TGTGCCAGCAGTTTGGTGACTAACTATGGCCACACCTTC.

This clonotype has a handful of counts. The genes are TRBV7-9 and TRBJ2-6; D gene ambiguous. V lost 8 bases and J lost 0, with 5 bases in between. The CDR3 extends over 13 amino acids. Germline V gene lookup returns CDR1 SEHNR and CDR2 FQNEAQ (reference sequence). The CDR3 here is CASVLSGANVLTF. The CDR3, as DNA: TGTGCCAGCGTCCTCTCTGGGGCCAACGTCCTGACTTTC.

This clonotype was seen a few times. V is TRBV20-1 and J is TRBJ1-1, with a possible D match to TRBD1 (6 bases). Trimming left V 5 bases short and J 5 bases short, with 21 bases between. This CDR3 spans 15 amino acids. From germline, CDR1 is DFQATT and CDR2 SNEGSKA (reference sequence). CDR3 sequence (DNA): TGCAGTGCTGCGCCTCCTTACAGGGTGGGGACTGAAGCTTTCTTT. Its protein is CSAAPPYRVGTEAFF.

This chain connects TRBV27 to TRBJ2-5, with 8 bases fitting TRBD1. This CDR3 spans 18 amino acids. Germline CDR1 MNHEY, CDR2 SMNVEV (reference sequence). V trimming: 5 bases; J trimming: 2 bases; junction bases outside the gene matches: 16. The CDR3 sequence is CASSPRTTRGTGQETQYF. CDR3 nucleotide sequence: TGTGCCAGCAGTCCTCGCACTACGAGAGGGACAGGACAAGAGACCCAGTACTTC.